Sequencing of this T cell receptor beta chain was carried out in a study of technical replicates of blood from a few donors. Per germline, CDR1 SGHRS and CDR2 YFSETQ. The CDR3 extends over 15 amino acids. V dropped 5 bases and J dropped 2 bases, with 11 bases sitting between them. Produced via immunoSEQ multiplex PCR; TCRdb's table is partial and in-frame only. The profile shows approximately 74,000 clones, roughly 98% of them singletons. This receptor was taken from a human donor in good health. The V and J genes are TRBV5-1 and TRBJ1-6, with a weak D call TRBD1 (5 bases). Material for sequencing was T cells isolated from PBMCs. The CDR3 region has the DNA TGCGCCAGCAGTTATCAGGGTCCCTATAATTCACCCCTCCACTTT. It encodes CASSYQGPYNSPLHF.